These 20 T cell receptor beta chains were sequenced from one sample in a study of vaccination effects on CD4 cells after COVID-19. When less than 13 days of culture had elapsed, CD4+ T cells were isolated. No antigens are known for them. Produced via immunoSEQ multiplex PCR; TCRdb's table is partial and in-frame only. Of 45,000 to 50,000 clones in the sample, approximately 65% are singletons; the top ten hold roughly 5.5%. Sequencing was performed on CD4+ T cells from PBMCs cultured without peptide, taken before COVID-19 vaccination. The receptors shown here come from a human donor who received a COVID-19 vaccine.

This clone is a singleton in its sample. This sequence joins TRBV5-1 and TRBJ2-3; D call uncertain. The germline V and J ends were trimmed by 0 bases and 4 bases, with 6 bases remaining between them. The V gene's germline CDR1 is SGHRS and CDR2 YFSETQ. The CDR3 runs 13 residues. CDR3 DNA: TGCGCCAGCAGCTTGGGTTTCCCAGATACGCAGTATTTT. This encodes CASSLGFPDTQYF.

The count of this clone is one. J is TRBJ1-4 and V is TRBV2; D not resolved. The germline V and J ends were trimmed by 7 bases and 8 bases, with 14 bases remaining between them. Germline CDR1 SNHLY, CDR2 FYNNEI. The CDR3 is 13 residues long. CDR3 in amino acids: CASNFRGGEKLFF. CDR3 in DNA: TGTGCCAGCAACTTCCGTGGCGGCGAAAAACTGTTTTTT.

This clone was seen more than once but under ten times. The chain couples TRBV27 to TRBJ2-2; D might be TRBD1 (6 bases). Germline V CDR1 and CDR2: MNHEY, SMNVEV (reference sequence). The germline V and J ends were trimmed by 7 bases and 1 base, with 10 bases remaining between them. The CDR3 is 14 residues long. The CDR3 DNA follows: TGTGCCAGCACAGCAGGGGAGAACACCGGGGAGCTGTTTTTT. Amino acid sequence: CASTAGENTGELFF.

The chain recombines TRBV18 with TRBJ2-7; TRBD1 aligns across 7 bases. Trimming cost V 6 bases and J 1 base; bases outside gene matches: 3. The CDR3 extends over 13 amino acids. Germline assignment: CDR1 KGHSH and CDR2 LQKENI. The CDR3, as DNA: TGTGCCAGCTCTTGGGGACAGTCCTACGAGCAGTACTTC. Protein: CASSWGQSYEQYF.

The chain links TRBV7-2 to TRBJ1-2; 9 nucleotides line up with TRBD1. The CDR3 is 17 residues long. After removal of 5 bases from V and 4 bases from J, the junction contained 14 bases not matched to a gene. Germline V CDR1 and CDR2: SGHTA, FQGNSA. DNA for the CDR3: TGTGCCAGCAGCCCCCAAGCGGGTACAGGGGGCCTCTATGGCTACACCTTC. Its protein is CASSPQAGTGGLYGYTF.

The chain has TRBV5-1 and TRBJ2-1, with 15 bases matching TRBD2. The CDR3 is 15 residues long. V lost 2 bases, J lost 13 bases, and 7 bases stayed unmatched. CDR1 is SGHRS and CDR2 is YFSETQ in the germline V gene. The CDR3 DNA reads as TGCGCCAGCAGCTTCGGGACTAGCGGGAGGCCCACCCAGTTCTTC. Encoded protein: CASSFGTSGRPTQFF.

The rearrangement links TRBV6-6 to TRBJ1-2; 11 bases fit TRBD1. The germline V gene has CDR1 MNHNY and CDR2 SVGAGI (reference sequence). J lost 5 bases, V lost 6 bases, and 8 bases had no gene match. The CDR3 has 15 amino acids. The CDR3 sequence: CASRGQGDVMYGYTF. As DNA, the CDR3 is TGTGCCAGCAGGGGACAGGGGGATGTAATGTATGGCTACACCTTC.

This sequence joins TRBV7-9 and TRBJ2-7, with unresolved D. The CDR3 runs 11 residues. Trimming removed 0 bases at V and 5 bases at J, with 2 bases between. Germline CDR1 and CDR2: SEHNR and FQNEAQ (reference sequence). CDR3 sequence (DNA): TGTGCCAGCAGCTTAGCGGACGAGCAGTACTTC. It encodes CASSLADEQYF.

This clone appeared a single time. The rearrangement uses TRBV6-5 and TRBJ2-7; 11 nucleotides agree with TRBD2. The CDR3 consists of 14 residues. Germline V lookup: CDR1 MNHEY, CDR2 SVGAGI. Trimming took 8 bases from V and 5 from J; bases not matched to a gene: 8. The CDR3 here is CASALTSGRNEQYF. In DNA, the CDR3 is TGTGCCAGCGCCCTTACTAGCGGGAGAAACGAGCAGTACTTC.

This clone has more than one count but fewer than ten. The chain recombines TRBV10-3 with TRBJ1-6; 8 nucleotides match TRBD1. This CDR3 region has 16 residues. J gave up 11 bases and V 10 bases, and 19 bases lay outside the gene matches. In germline, CDR1 is ENHRY, CDR2 SYGVKD. The DNA for the CDR3 is TGTGCCACCGCCCTTGCCGTGACAGGGGTCGGTACACCCCTCCACTTT. Translating it yields CATALAVTGVGTPLHF.

The chain combines TRBV7-2 with TRBJ1-3, with D unresolved. The V and J ends lost 1 base and 0 bases respectively, with 16 bases between them. Germline CDR1 reads SGHTA; CDR2 reads FQGNSA. This CDR3 region has 18 residues. The CDR3 bases are TGTGCCAGCAGCTTAGATGGGGTTTGGGCCTCCTCTGGAAACACCATATATTTT. Translating it yields CASSLDGVWASSGNTIYF.

The chain employs TRBV9 and TRBJ1-5; D is ambiguous. Per germline, CDR1 SGDLS and CDR2 YYNGEE. V gave up 0 bases and J gave up 7 bases, with 5 bases separating them. The CDR3 covers 12 residues. The CDR3 DNA sequence: TGTGCCAGCAGCGTAGGAAGACAGCCCCAGCATTTT. Its translation: CASSVGRQPQHF.

This clone was counted only a few times. This chain joins TRBV3-1 (or the pseudogene TRBV3-2) and TRBJ1-6; TRBD1 might be the D (6 bases). This CDR3 region has 16 residues. V lost 8 bases, J lost 3 bases, and 17 bases lay in between. CDR1 is LGHDT, CDR2 YNNKEL, per germline (reference sequence). Here the CDR3 DNA reads TGTGCCAGCCGTTGGGGCGGGACAATCTATAATTCACCCCTCCACTTT. Encoded protein: CASRWGGTIYNSPLHF.

The chain recombines TRBV5-6 with TRBJ1-5, with D perhaps TRBD1 (6 bases). Germline CDR1 reads SGHDT; CDR2 reads YYEEEE. V lost 1 base to trimming and J lost 3 bases, with 11 bases between them. This CDR3 comprises 15 residues. This CDR3 is CASSLLDSVNQPQHF. CDR3 bases: TGTGCCAGCAGCTTGCTGGACAGTGTCAATCAGCCCCAGCATTTT.

The DNA of the CDR3 is TGTGCCAGCAGTCCCCCGGCAGGGGGCCCCTACGAGCAGTACTTC. It is translated as CASSPPAGGPYEQYF. J is TRBJ2-7 and V is TRBV28, with 8 bases matching TRBD1. The length of the CDR3 is 15 residues. Germline values: CDR1 MDHEN, CDR2 SYDVKM. J lost 2 bases, V lost 5 bases, and 8 bases had no gene match.

This chain joins TRBV30 and TRBJ1-1; D remains unclear. The V end lost 0 bases, the J end lost 10 bases, and 12 bases lay between the germline ends. There are 12 residues in the CDR3. CDR1 GTSNPN and CDR2 SVGIG come from the germline V gene (reference sequence). The CDR3 spells CAWSVARRGAFF. In DNA, the CDR3 is TGTGCCTGGAGTGTAGCGCGTCGGGGAGCTTTCTTT.

CDR3 protein: CAWSVQVGDTQYF. DNA for the CDR3: TGTGCCTGGAGTGTACAAGTCGGGGATACGCAGTATTTT. This chain uses TRBV30 with TRBJ2-3; D not resolved. Germline values: CDR1 GTSNPN, CDR2 SVGIG (reference sequence). The CDR3 consists of 13 residues. V was cut by 0 bases and J by 6 bases, with 10 bases left in between.

This clone was seen only once. The chain couples TRBV28 to TRBJ1-5; D unresolved. V lost 5 bases and J 0 bases, leaving 23 bases between the germline ends. Germline CDR1 and CDR2: MDHEN and SYDVKM. CDR3 length: 19 amino acids. The CDR3 loop reads CASSTSWEINAYSNQPQHF. CDR3 coding DNA: TGTGCCAGCAGTACGAGCTGGGAGATCAACGCTTATAGCAATCAGCCCCAGCATTTT.

The rearrangement uses TRBV7-9 and TRBJ1-2; D is undetermined. CDR1 and CDR2 from the germline V gene are SEHNR and FQNEAQ (reference sequence). The CDR3 has 12 residues. The V gene lost 6 bases and the J gene lost 1 base, with 6 bases spanning the gap. The CDR3, as DNA: TGTGCCAGCAGTGGGGTTAACTATGGCTACACCTTC. It specifies CASSGVNYGYTF.

The V call is TRBV7-2, the J call TRBJ2-7; no firm D call. This CDR3 has 12 residues. V dropped 4 bases and J dropped 7 bases, with 11 bases sitting between them. CDR1 is SGHTA and CDR2 is FQGNSA in the germline V gene. The CDR3 DNA reads as TGTGCCAGCAGCTCCCCCAATAAAGAGCAGTACTTC. Its translation: CASSSPNKEQYF.